Listed below are T cell receptor beta chains from one sample, sequenced in a study of T cells in Graves' hyperthyroidism and ophthalmopathy. Using its own MiXCR run on the multiplex PCR reads, TCRdb lists one record per CDR3 protein. The table records roughly 250,000 distinct CDR3 sequences, roughly 20% of them present only once. Sequenced input: blood. These TCRs come from a man in his thirties or forties with Graves' ophthalmopathy. CDR3s include the opening cysteine and the closing phenylalanine or tryptophan. D genes are given only for firm matches. Size values are once, few and many counts, or a class for expanded clones, and some rows have none.

- TRBJ2-1 - TRBV11-1 TGCGCCAGCAGCCAAGTGGATATTTTGGCCTACAATGAGCAGTTCTTC CASSQVDILAYNEQFF
- TRBJ2-3 few TRBV7-9 TGTGCCAGCAGCCCAGGGAGCAGCACAGATACGCAGTATTTT CASSPGSSTDTQYF
- TRBJ1-5 - TRBV6-5 TGTGCCAGCAGTTACGCGGGAGGTAGCAATCAGCCCCAGCATTTT CASSYAGGSNQPQHF
- TRBJ1-5 many TRBV2 TGTGCCAGTGTCGTCCGGGAGGATGGCAATCAGCCCCAGCATTTT CASVVREDGNQPQHF
- TRBJ2-1 many TRBV6-1 TGTGCCAGCAGTCTTTTCGCGGGAAGTTACAATGAGCAGTTCTTC CASSLFAGSYNEQFF
- TRBJ1-1 - TRBV9 TGTGCCAGCAGCGTAGGGACGAACACTGAAGCTTTCTTT CASSVGTNTEAFF
TRBD1 TRBJ2-1 - TRBV10-1 TGCGGGAGGACAGGGACCTACAATGAGCAGTTCTTC CGRTGTYNEQFF
TRBD1 TRBJ2-7 - TRBV12-3/TRBV12-4 TGTGCCAGCAGTCGACAGGGGGGCACCTACGAGCAGTACTTC CASSRQGGTYEQYF
TRBD1 TRBJ2-5 few TRBV12-3/TRBV12-4 TGTGCCAGCAGGGATGGACAGGGGGCGAAGCAAGAGACCCAGTACTTC CASRDGQGAKQETQYF
- TRBJ1-6 few TRBV10-1 TGCGCCCCCTCTAGGGGAACCCTCCACTTT CAPSRGTLHF
- TRBJ1-2 - TRBV5-6 TGTGCCAGCAGGGAGGACTTAGCTAACTATGGCTACACCTTC CASREDLANYGYTF
- TRBJ1-5 - TRBV5-6 TGTGCCAGCAGCTTTACAAATCAGCCCCAGCATTTT CASSFTNQPQHF
- TRBJ2-7 many TRBV7-2 TGTGCCAGCAGCTCCGGACAGCGCCTTACCTACGAGCAGTACTTC CASSSGQRLTYEQYF
- TRBJ1-5 few TRBV7-6 TGTGCCAGCAGCCCAGAGCCGGGGGTTGGTAATCAGCCCCAGCATTTT CASSPEPGVGNQPQHF
- TRBJ2-7 - TRBV6-1 TGTGCCAGCAGTCTTTTTGGGTCGCAAAGAACCTACGAGCAGTACTTC CASSLFGSQRTYEQYF
- TRBJ1-1 - TRBV5-4 TGTGCCAGCAGCTTGGGTGGACAGAGATACACTGAAGCTTTCTTT CASSLGGQRYTEAFF
TRBD1 TRBJ2-1 many TRBV11-2 TGTGCCAGCAGGAACCCGGGACAGGGCGGTGAGCAGTTCTTC CASRNPGQGGEQFF
- TRBJ1-4 - TRBV7-2 TGTGCCAGCAGCTCACGTAGACCAACTAATGAAAAACTGTTTTTT CASSSRRPTNEKLFF
- TRBJ2-7 - TRBV6-6 TGTGCCAGCAGTTACGGCGGCAGGGCAGCAACCTACGAGCAGTACTTC CASSYGGRAATYEQYF
- TRBJ2-2 few TRBV15 TGTGCCACCAGCAGGGACTCCGGGGAGCTGTTTTTT CATSRDSGELFF